These 12 T cell receptor beta chains came from one sample sequenced in a study of blood T cell repertoires in COVID-19. TCRdb's copy holds only in-frame clones and misses some; the assay was immunoSEQ multiplex PCR. This table holds about 70,000 clones, under 85% found once. Sequencing was carried out using peripheral blood. Receptors originate from a human donor in a cohort sampled during active COVID-19.

In DNA, the CDR3 is TGTGCCAGCCACCGGGACAGGGGGGATGAAAAACTGTTTTTT. It is translated as CASHRDRGDEKLFF. This chain links TRBV6-5 with TRBJ1-4; 11 nucleotides match TRBD1. Germline V gene lookup returns CDR1 MNHEY and CDR2 SVGAGI. With 8 bases clipped from V and 6 bases from J, the junction kept 5 bases outside the gene matches. This CDR3 comprises 14 residues.

This sequence joins TRBV19 and TRBJ1-2, with D possibly TRBD1 on 6 matching bases. The CDR3 spans 15 residues. The germline CDR1 and CDR2 sequences are LNHDA and SQIVND (reference sequence). V was cut by 4 bases and J by 2 bases, with 14 bases left in between. The CDR3 DNA is TGTGCCAGTAGTACCCCAAACAGGGCCAACTATGGCTACACCTTC. It yields the protein CASSTPNRANYGYTF.

J is TRBJ2-3 and V is TRBV18, with 11 bases lining up with TRBD1. With 2 bases clipped from V and 4 bases from J, the junction kept 2 bases outside the gene matches. The germline V gene encodes CDR1 KGHSH and CDR2 LQKENI. This CDR3 has 15 residues. CDR3 DNA: TGTGCCAGCTCACCAGGGACAGGGGGACCAGATACGCAGTATTTT. It encodes CASSPGTGGPDTQYF.

The chain employs TRBV5-1 and TRBJ2-5, with 9 bases that match TRBD2. Looked up from germline, CDR1 is SGHRS and CDR2 is YFSETQ. CDR3 size: 15 residues. V lost 0 bases to trimming and J lost 4 bases; unmatched junction nucleotides: 4. CDR3 bases: TGCGCCAGCAGCTTGGTAGCGGGGGAGGGAGAGACCCAGTACTTC. Translation gives CASSLVAGEGETQYF.

The table lists this clone with a count of one. The rearrangement links TRBV7-6 to TRBJ2-1; 9 bases map to TRBD1. The CDR3 extends over 15 amino acids. Trimming at V came to 5 bases and at J to 0 bases, leaving 2 bases not matched to a gene. Germline CDR1 and CDR2: SGHVS and FNYEAQ. Here the CDR3 DNA reads TGTGCCAGCAGCGCGACAGGGGGCTCCTACAATGAGCAGTTCTTC. Protein sequence: CASSATGGSYNEQFF.

The chain couples TRBV7-2 to TRBJ2-1, with 9 bases that match TRBD2. This CDR3 spans 14 amino acids. After removal of 5 bases from V and 8 bases from J, the junction contained 7 bases not matched to a gene. Germline-derived CDR1 and CDR2 are SGHTA and FQGNSA. CDR3 region: CASSRSGGIYEQFF. The CDR3 DNA is TGTGCCAGCAGCAGAAGCGGGGGGATATATGAGCAGTTCTTC.

The chain combines TRBV6-1 with TRBJ2-6; 7 bases are a match to TRBD1. V shed 4 bases, J shed 2 bases, and the junction held 11 bases outside the gene matches. The CDR3 loop spans 18 amino acids. Germline values: CDR1 MNHNS, CDR2 SASEGT. DNA for the CDR3: TGTGCCAGCAGTGGTACCGACAGGGTGGTGCCTGGGGCCAACGTCCTGACTTTC. It specifies CASSGTDRVVPGANVLTF.

This chain uses TRBV11-2 with TRBJ1-1, with 7 nucleotides matching TRBD1. The CDR3 loop spans 13 amino acids. The germline V gene has CDR1 SGHAT and CDR2 FQNNGV. Trimming removed 3 bases from V and 4 bases from J; junction bases left unmatched: 2. The CDR3 sequence: CASSFDRVTEAFF. The CDR3 coding sequence is TGTGCCAGCAGCTTCGACAGGGTCACTGAAGCTTTCTTT.

This rearrangement joins TRBV19 to TRBJ1-1; TRBD1 agrees at 7 bases. The germline gives CDR1 LNHDA, CDR2 SQIVND (reference sequence). CDR3 length equals 15 residues. J was trimmed by 1 base and V by 3 bases; bases with no gene match: 5. CDR3 residues: CASSILNRGNTEAFF. CDR3 sequence (DNA): TGTGCCAGTAGTATCCTTAACAGGGGGAACACTGAAGCTTTCTTT.

The chain combines TRBV7-8 with TRBJ2-1, with a possible D match to TRBD1 (5 bases). The V gene's germline CDR1 is SGHVS and CDR2 FQNEAQ. Trimming left V 2 bases short and J 6 bases short, with 11 bases between. The CDR3 spans 14 residues. CDR3 bases: TGTGCCAGCAGCTTACTGGGGCTTGCCAATGAGCAGTTCTTC. Residues: CASSLLGLANEQFF.

The chain employs TRBV5-5 and TRBJ2-7; perhaps TRBD1 as D (6 bases). The CDR3 runs 13 residues. Germline loops: CDR1 SGHKS, CDR2 YYEKEE (reference sequence). V dropped 0 bases and J dropped 7 bases, with 11 bases sitting between them. The CDR3 reads CASSLAGVGEQYF. CDR3 DNA: TGTGCCAGCAGCTTGGCAGGGGTGGGTGAGCAGTACTTC.

V usage is TRBV12-3 or TRBV12-4 and J usage is TRBJ1-1; 8 nucleotides agree with TRBD1. This CDR3 region has 12 residues. Trimming cost V 6 bases and J 7 bases; bases outside gene matches: 4. The CDR3: CASSFDRGEAFF. CDR3 DNA sequence: TGTGCCAGCAGCTTCGACAGGGGTGAAGCTTTCTTT.